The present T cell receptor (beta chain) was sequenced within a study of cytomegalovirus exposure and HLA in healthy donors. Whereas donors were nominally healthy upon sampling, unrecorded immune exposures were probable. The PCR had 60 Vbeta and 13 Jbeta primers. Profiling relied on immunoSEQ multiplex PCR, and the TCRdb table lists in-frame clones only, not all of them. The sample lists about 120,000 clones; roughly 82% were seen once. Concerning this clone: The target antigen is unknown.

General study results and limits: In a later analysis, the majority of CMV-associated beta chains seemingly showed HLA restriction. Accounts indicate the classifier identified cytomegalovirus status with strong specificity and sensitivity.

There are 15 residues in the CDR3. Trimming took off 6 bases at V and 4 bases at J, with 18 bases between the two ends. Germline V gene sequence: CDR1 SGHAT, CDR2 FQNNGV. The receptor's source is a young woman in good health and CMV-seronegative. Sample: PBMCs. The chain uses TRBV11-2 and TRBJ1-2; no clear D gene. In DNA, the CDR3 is TGTGCCAGCAGTTATAATAATCTAGTCAGCTATGGCTACACCTTC. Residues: CASSYNNLVSYGYTF.